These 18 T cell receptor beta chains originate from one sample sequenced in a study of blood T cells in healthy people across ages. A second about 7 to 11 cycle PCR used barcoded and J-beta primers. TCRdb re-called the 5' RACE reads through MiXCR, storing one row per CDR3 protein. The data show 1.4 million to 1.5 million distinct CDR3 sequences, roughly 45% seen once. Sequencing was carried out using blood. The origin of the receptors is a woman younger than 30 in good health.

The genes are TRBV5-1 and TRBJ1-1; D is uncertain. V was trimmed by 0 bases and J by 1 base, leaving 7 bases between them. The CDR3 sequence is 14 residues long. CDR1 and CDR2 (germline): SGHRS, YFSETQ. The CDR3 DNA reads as TGCGCCAGCAGCTTGGAACCAGAGAACACTGAAGCTTTCTTT. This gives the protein CASSLEPENTEAFF.

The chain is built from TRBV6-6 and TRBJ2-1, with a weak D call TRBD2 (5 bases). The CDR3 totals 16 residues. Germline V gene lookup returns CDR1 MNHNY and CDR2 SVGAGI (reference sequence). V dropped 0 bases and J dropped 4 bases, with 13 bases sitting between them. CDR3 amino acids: CASSYSAGNAYNEQFF. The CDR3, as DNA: TGTGCCAGCAGTTACTCGGCCGGGAACGCTTACAATGAGCAGTTCTTC.

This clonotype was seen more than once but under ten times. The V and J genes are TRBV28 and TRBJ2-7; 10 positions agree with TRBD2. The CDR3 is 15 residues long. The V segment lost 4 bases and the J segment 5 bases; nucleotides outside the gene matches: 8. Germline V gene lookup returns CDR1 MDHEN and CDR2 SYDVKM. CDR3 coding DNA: TGTGCCAGCAGTTCCCCAGCGGGGGGGTGGGACGAGCAGTACTTC. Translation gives CASSSPAGGWDEQYF.

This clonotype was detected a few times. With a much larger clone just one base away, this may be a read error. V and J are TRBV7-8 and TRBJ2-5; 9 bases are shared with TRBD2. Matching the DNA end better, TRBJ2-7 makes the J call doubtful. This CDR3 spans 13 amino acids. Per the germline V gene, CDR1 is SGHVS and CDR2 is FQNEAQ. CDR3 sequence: CASSVSGSGEQYF. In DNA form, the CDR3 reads TGTGCCAGCAGCGTTAGCGGGAGTGGCGAGCAGTACTTC.

The CDR3 DNA follows: TGCGCCAGCAGCTCCCGGACAGGGACCCTAAACACTGAAGCTTTCTTT. Amino acid sequence: CASSSRTGTLNTEAFF. The chain recombines TRBV5-1 with TRBJ1-1; 8 nucleotides align to TRBD1. Trimming removed 3 bases from V and 2 bases from J; junction bases left unmatched: 9. Germline V gene sequence: CDR1 SGHRS, CDR2 YFSETQ. The CDR3 covers 16 residues.

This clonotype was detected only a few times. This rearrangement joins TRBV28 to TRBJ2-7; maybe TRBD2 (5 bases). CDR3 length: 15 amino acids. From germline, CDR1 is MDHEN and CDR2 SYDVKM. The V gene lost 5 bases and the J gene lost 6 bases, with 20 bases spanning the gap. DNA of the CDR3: TGTGCCAGCAGTAAGCGGACTCCCGGAGGCTTCGAGCAGTACTTC. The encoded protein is CASSKRTPGGFEQYF.

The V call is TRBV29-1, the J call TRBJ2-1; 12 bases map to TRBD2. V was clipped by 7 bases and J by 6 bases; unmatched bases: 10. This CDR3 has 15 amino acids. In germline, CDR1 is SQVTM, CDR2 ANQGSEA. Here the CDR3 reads CSAGAPSGGGNEQFF. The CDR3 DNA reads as TGCAGCGCCGGGGCCCCTAGCGGGGGGGGCAATGAGCAGTTCTTC.

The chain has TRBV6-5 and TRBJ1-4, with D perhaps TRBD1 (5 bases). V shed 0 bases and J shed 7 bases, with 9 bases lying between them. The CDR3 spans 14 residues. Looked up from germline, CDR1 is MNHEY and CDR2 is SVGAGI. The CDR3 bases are TGTGCCAGCAGTTACTCAGAAGGGGTTGAAAAACTGTTTTTT. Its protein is CASSYSEGVEKLFF.

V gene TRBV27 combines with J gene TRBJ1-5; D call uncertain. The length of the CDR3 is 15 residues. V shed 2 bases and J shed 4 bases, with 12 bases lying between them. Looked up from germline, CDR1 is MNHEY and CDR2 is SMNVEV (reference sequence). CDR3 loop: CASSLVYGLNQPQHF. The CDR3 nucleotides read TGTGCCAGCAGTTTAGTGTACGGCCTAAATCAGCCCCAGCATTTT.

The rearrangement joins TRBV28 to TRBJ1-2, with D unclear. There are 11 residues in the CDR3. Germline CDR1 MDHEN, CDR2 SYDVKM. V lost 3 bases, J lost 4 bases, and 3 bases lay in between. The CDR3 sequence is CASSFTYGYTF. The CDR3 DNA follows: TGTGCCAGCAGTTTTACCTATGGCTACACCTTC.

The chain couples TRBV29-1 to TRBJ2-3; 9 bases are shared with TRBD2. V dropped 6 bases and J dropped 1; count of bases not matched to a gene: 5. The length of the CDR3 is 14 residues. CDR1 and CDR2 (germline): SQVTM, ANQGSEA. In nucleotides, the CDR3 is TGCAGCGTCGACTGGACTAGCGGCACAGATACGCAGTATTTT. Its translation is CSVDWTSGTDTQYF.

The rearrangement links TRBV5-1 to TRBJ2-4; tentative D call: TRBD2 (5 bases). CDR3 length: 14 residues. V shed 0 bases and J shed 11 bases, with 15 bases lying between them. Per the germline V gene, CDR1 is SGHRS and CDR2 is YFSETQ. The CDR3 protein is CASSLEGPTGFQYF. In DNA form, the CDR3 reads TGCGCCAGCAGCTTGGAAGGTCCTACGGGGTTTCAGTACTTC.

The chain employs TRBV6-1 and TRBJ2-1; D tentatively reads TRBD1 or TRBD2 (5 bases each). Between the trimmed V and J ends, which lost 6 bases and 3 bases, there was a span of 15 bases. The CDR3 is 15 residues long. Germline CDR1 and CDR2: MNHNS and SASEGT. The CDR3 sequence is CASSEGTGGYNEQFF. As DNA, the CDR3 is TGTGCCAGCAGCGAGGGGACCGGCGGCTACAATGAGCAGTTCTTC.

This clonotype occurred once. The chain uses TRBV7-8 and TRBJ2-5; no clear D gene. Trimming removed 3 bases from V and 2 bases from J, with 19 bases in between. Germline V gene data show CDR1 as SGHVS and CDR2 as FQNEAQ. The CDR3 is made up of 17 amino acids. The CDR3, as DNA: TGTGCCAGCAGCTTTGTCGGTCCATGGGCGGAACAAGAGACCCAGTACTTC. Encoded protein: CASSFVGPWAEQETQYF.

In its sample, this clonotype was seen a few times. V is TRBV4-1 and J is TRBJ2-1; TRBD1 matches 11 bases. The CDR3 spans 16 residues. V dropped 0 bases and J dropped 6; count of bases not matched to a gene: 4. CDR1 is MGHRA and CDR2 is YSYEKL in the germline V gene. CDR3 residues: CASSQELGQGGNEQFF. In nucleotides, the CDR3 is TGCGCCAGCAGCCAAGAATTGGGACAGGGGGGCAATGAGCAGTTCTTC.

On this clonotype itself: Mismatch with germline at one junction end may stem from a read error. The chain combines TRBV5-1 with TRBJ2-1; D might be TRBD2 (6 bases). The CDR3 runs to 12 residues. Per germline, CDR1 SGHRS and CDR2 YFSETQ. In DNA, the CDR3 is TGCGCCTGCAGCTCGGGGGAGTTTGGGCAGTTCTTC. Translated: CACSSGEFGQFF.

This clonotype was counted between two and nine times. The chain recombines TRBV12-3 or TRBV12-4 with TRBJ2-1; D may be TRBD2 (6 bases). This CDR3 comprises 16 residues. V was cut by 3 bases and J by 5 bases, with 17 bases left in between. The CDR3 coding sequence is TGTGCCAGCAGTTTTCAAAACCTAGCGCGGAACAATGAGCAGTTCTTC. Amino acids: CASSFQNLARNNEQFF.

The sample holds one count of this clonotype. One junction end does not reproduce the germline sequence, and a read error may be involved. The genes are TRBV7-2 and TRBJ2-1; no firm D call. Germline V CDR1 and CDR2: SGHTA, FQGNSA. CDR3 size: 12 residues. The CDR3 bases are TGTGCCGGCAGCTTAGGGAAAGAGACCCAGTTCTTC. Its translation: CAGSLGKETQFF.